Given below is one T cell receptor beta chain in context. The source of the sample is a study of blood T cell repertoires in COVID-19. Study information: Samples of COVID-19 (acute and convalescent) were obtained from the United States, Italy and Spain. Sources were T cells, B-cell-depleted T cells, or PBMCs; the material itself was cDNA or gDNA.

Under the authors' procedure: Amplification with reference gene primers provided the estimates of nucleated cell counts. Produced via immunoSEQ multiplex PCR; TCRdb's table is partial and in-frame only. V, J and clone size reflect that table, while D and trimming were determined from the DNA. The data contain about 57,000 clones, about four fifths of them singletons. This CDR3 region has 14 residues. Germline-derived CDR1 and CDR2 are SGHKS and YYEKEE (reference sequence). V shed 2 bases and J shed 6 bases, with 12 bases lying between them. The TCR was taken from a woman between 55 and 75 years old with acute or convalescent COVID-19. The chain employs TRBV5-5 and TRBJ1-5; D is possibly TRBD1 (6 bases). Sequenced material: peripheral blood. The chain's CDR3 is CASSLGQGSQPQHF. The CDR3 bases are TGTGCCAGCAGCTTAGGGCAGGGGAGTCAGCCCCAGCATTTT.